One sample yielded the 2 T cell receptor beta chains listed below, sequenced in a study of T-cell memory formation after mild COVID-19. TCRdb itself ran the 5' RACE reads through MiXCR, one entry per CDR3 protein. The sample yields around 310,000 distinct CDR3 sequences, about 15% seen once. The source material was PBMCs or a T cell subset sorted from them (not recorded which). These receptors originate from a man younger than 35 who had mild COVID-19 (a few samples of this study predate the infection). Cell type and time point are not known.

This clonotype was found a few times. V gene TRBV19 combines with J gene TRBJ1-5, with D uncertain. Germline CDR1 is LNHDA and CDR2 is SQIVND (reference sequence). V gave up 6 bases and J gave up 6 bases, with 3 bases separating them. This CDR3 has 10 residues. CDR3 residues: CASRGQPQHF. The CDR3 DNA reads TGTGCCAGTAGGGGTCAGCCCCAGCATTTT. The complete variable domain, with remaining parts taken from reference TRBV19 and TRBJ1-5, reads DGGITQSPKYLFRKEGQNVTLSCEQNLNHDAMYWYRQDPGQGLRLIYYSQIVNDFQKGDIAEGYSVSREKKESFPLTVTSAQKNPTAFYLCASRGQPQHFGDGTRLSIL.

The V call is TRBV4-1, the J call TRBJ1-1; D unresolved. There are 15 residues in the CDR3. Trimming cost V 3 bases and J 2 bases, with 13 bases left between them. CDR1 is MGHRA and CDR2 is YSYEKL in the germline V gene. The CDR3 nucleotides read TGCGCCAGCAGCCACCCCGGGAGGGTTAACACTGAAGCTTTCTTT. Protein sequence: CASSHPGRVNTEAFF.